A single sample gave rise to the 13 T cell receptor beta chains below, sequenced in a study of blood T cell repertoires in COVID-19. Only in-frame clones appear in the TCRdb table, and some are missing; sequencing was by immunoSEQ multiplex PCR. The sample carries almost 45,000 clones, roughly 70% recorded once. The material sequenced was peripheral blood. Receptors originate from a man at least 80 years old with acute or convalescent COVID-19.

This clone has just one count. The V gene is TRBV4-2, the J gene TRBJ2-5; TRBD1 is a possible D gene (6 bases). The germline V and J ends were trimmed by 5 bases and 4 bases, with 14 bases remaining between them. There are 14 residues in the CDR3. Germline V gives CDR1 LGHNA, CDR2 YNFKEQ. The CDR3: CASSGQKGVETQYF. The CDR3 DNA is TGTGCCAGCAGCGGACAGAAAGGAGTAGAGACCCAGTACTTC.

This clone was recorded once. The rearrangement joins TRBV7-6 to TRBJ2-7; maybe TRBD2 (6 bases). Trimming took 2 bases from V and 0 from J, leaving 11 bases between them. Looked up from germline, CDR1 is SGHVS and CDR2 is FNYEAQ. The CDR3 contains 15 residues. For the CDR3, the DNA is TGTGCCAGCAGCTTATTGGGGGAGGACTCCTACGAGCAGTACTTC. Protein sequence: CASSLLGEDSYEQYF.

This chain connects TRBV3-1 (or the pseudogene TRBV3-2) to TRBJ1-6; D is undetermined. The CDR3 covers 15 residues. Germline V lookup: CDR1 LGHDT, CDR2 YNNKEL (reference sequence). V lost 4 bases to trimming and J lost 0 bases, with 7 bases between them. DNA for the CDR3: TGTGCCAGCAGCCGTCGGAGCTCCTATAATTCACCCCTCCACTTT. Amino acid sequence: CASSRRSSYNSPLHF.

In DNA form, the CDR3 reads TGTGCCAGCAGCCCTGGAGGAGGGCATCAGCCCCAGCATTTT. It is translated as CASSPGGGHQPQHF. J is TRBJ1-5 and V is TRBV7-2, with D unresolved. Germline CDR1 is SGHTA and CDR2 is FQGNSA. V lost 5 bases to trimming and J lost 5 bases, with 13 bases between them. The CDR3 is 14 residues long.

The chain combines TRBV2 with TRBJ2-1, with 10 bases identical to TRBD1. The CDR3 totals 15 residues. From germline, CDR1 is SNHLY and CDR2 FYNNEI. The J segment lost 8 bases and the V segment lost 9 bases, leaving 13 bases of the junction unmatched. CDR3: CASSQWGTGVDEQFF. The CDR3 DNA sequence: TGTGCCAGTTCCCAGTGGGGGACAGGGGTCGATGAGCAGTTCTTC.

The rearrangement joins TRBV6-2 or TRBV6-3 to TRBJ2-1, with 9 bases identical to TRBD2. CDR1 MNHEY and CDR2 SVGEGT come from the germline V gene. This CDR3 contains 16 residues. Unmatched junction bases numbered 8, after V lost 6 bases and J lost 2 bases. The DNA of the CDR3 is TGTGCCAGCAGCCCTTCTAGCGGGACTCCCTACAATGAGCAGTTCTTC. This codes for CASSPSSGTPYNEQFF.

The CDR3 DNA sequence: TGTGCCAGCAGCTTAGCGACTGGACAGAGCACCGGGGAGCTGTTTTTT. Translation: CASSLATGQSTGELFF. V usage is TRBV7-3 and J usage is TRBJ2-2; D may be TRBD1 (6 bases). V was trimmed by 2 bases and J by 4 bases, leaving 14 bases between them. Germline V lookup: CDR1 SGHTA, CDR2 FQGTGA. This CDR3 is 16 amino acids long. Full variable domain (outside the CDR3, taken from reference TRBV7-3 and TRBJ2-2): GAGVSQTPSNKVTEKGKYVELRCDPISGHTALYWYRQSLGQGPEFLIYFQGTGAADDSGLPNDRFFAVRPEGSVSTLKIQRTERGDSAVYLCASSLATGQSTGELFFGEGSRLTVL.

The rearrangement links TRBV11-2 to TRBJ1-1; 7 bases line up with TRBD1. The CDR3 consists of 14 residues. Germline V gives CDR1 SGHAT, CDR2 FQNNGV. Trimming cost V 3 bases and J 5 bases; bases outside gene matches: 6. CDR3 in amino acids: CASSLRGRETEAFF. For the CDR3, the DNA is TGTGCCAGCAGCTTGAGGGGGCGGGAAACTGAAGCTTTCTTT.

Ten or more counts support this clone. The J gene is TRBJ1-2, the V gene TRBV7-6; D gene ambiguous. CDR1 SGHVS and CDR2 FNYEAQ come from the germline V gene. Trimming stripped 6 bases from V and 0 bases from J, with 5 bases between. CDR3 length: 12 residues. CDR3 in DNA: TGTGCCAGCAGAACGGCTAACTATGGCTACACCTTC. Translated, it gives CASRTANYGYTF.

The CDR3 reads CASSPQEGRKGYTEAFF. The CDR3 DNA reads as TGTGCCAGCTCACCCCAGGAGGGGCGCAAAGGGTACACTGAAGCTTTCTTT. V gene TRBV18 combines with J gene TRBJ1-1; D is possibly TRBD1 (5 bases). V gave up 3 bases and J gave up 3 bases, with 20 bases separating them. Looked up from germline, CDR1 is KGHSH and CDR2 is LQKENI. The CDR3 is 17 amino acids.

The CDR3 protein is CASSSPGQGLHEQYF. For the CDR3, the DNA is TGTGCCAGCAGTTCCCCGGGACAGGGTTTACACGAGCAGTACTTC. V usage is TRBV28 and J usage is TRBJ2-7, with TRBD1 matching over 9 bases. Germline assignment: CDR1 MDHEN and CDR2 SYDVKM. The CDR3 contains 15 residues. Trimming took 4 bases from V and 5 from J; bases not matched to a gene: 9. Complete variable domain (other parts from reference TRBV28 and TRBJ2-7): DVKVTQSSRYLVKRTGEKVFLECVQDMDHENMFWYRQDPGLGLRLIYFSYDVKMKEKGDIPEGYSVSREKKERFSLILESASTNQTSMYLCASSSPGQGLHEQYFGPGTRLTVT.

About this clone: The same CDR3 can be traced to other DNA sequences in this sample. The chain couples TRBV5-1 to TRBJ2-7; TRBD2 agrees at 7 bases. The CDR3 runs 14 residues. V gave up 0 bases and J gave up 4 bases; unmatched junction bases: 4. CDR1 is SGHRS and CDR2 is YFSETQ in the germline V gene. The CDR3 nucleotides read TGCGCCAGCAGCTTGGGCGGGAGCAGTTACGAGCAGTACTTC. It translates to CASSLGGSSYEQYF. Drawing the rest from reference TRBV5-1 and TRBJ2-7, the complete variable domain is KAGVTQTPRYLIKTRGQQVTLSCSPISGHRSVSWYQQTPGQGLQFLFEYFSETQRNKGNFPGRFSGRQFSNSRSEMNVSTLELGDSALYLCASSLGGSSYEQYFGPGTRLTVT.

The chain joins TRBV18 to TRBJ2-1; D gene uncertain. The germline V gene encodes CDR1 KGHSH and CDR2 LQKENI. V was cut by 6 bases and J by 8 bases, with 20 bases left in between. The CDR3 sequence is 15 residues long. The CDR3 here is CASSGQGITGDEQFF. In DNA form, the CDR3 reads TGTGCCAGCTCGGGCCAAGGAATCACTGGTGATGAGCAGTTCTTC. The entire variable domain, with the rest obtained from reference TRBV18 and TRBJ2-1, is as follows: NAGVMQNPRHLVRRRGQEARLRCSPMKGHSHVYWYRQLPEEGLKFMVYLQKENIIDESGMPKERFSAEFPKEGPSILRIQQVVRGDSAAYFCASSGQGITGDEQFFGPGTRLTVL.